Below, 17 T cell receptor beta chains from the same sample are listed, as sequenced in a study of blood T cell repertoires in COVID-19. The method was immunoSEQ multiplex PCR; TCRdb's version includes in-frame clones alone and lacks a portion of them. This table holds some 120,000 clones, approximately 71% found once. Sample: peripheral blood. The receptors were sampled from a woman between 65 and 79 years old with acute or convalescent COVID-19.

V gene TRBV18 combines with J gene TRBJ1-5; maybe TRBD1 (5 bases). The V end was cut by 2 bases, the J end by 3 bases, with 8 bases between. Germline lookup yields CDR1 KGHSH and CDR2 LQKENI. The CDR3 is 14 amino acids. CDR3 in DNA: TGTGCCAGCTCACCATCCAGGGTCAATCAGCCCCAGCATTTT. The encoded protein is CASSPSRVNQPQHF.

In regard to this clone: A junction boundary mismatches the germline segment, possibly from a read error. The J gene is TRBJ2-7, the V gene TRBV6-5, with 8 bases fitting TRBD1. The CDR3 spans 14 residues. The germline V gene has CDR1 MNHEY and CDR2 SVGAGI. The CDR3 sequence: CASSTRTGNHEQCF. The CDR3 region has the DNA TGTGCCAGCAGTACGCGGACAGGGAACCACGAGCAGTGCTTC.

This clone has just a few counts. The rearrangement uses TRBV30 and TRBJ2-3; a possible D gene is TRBD2 (6 bases). The ends were cut back, 0 bases at V and 1 base at J, with 14 bases in the middle. CDR1 is GTSNPN, CDR2 SVGIG, per germline (reference sequence). The CDR3 runs to 16 residues. DNA for the CDR3: TGTGCCTGGAGTGTCGGTAGCGGAGGGGGCACAGATACGCAGTATTTT. Translating gives CAWSVGSGGGTDTQYF.

This clone was observed once. This chain connects TRBV27 to TRBJ2-3, with D possibly TRBD2 on 5 matching bases. The germline gives CDR1 MNHEY, CDR2 SMNVEV (reference sequence). Deletions cut 3 bases from V and 6 bases from J, with 13 bases between. CDR3 length: 14 residues. This chain's CDR3 is CASSLAGLVDTQYF. CDR3 coding DNA: TGTGCCAGCAGTTTGGCGGGTCTGGTGGATACGCAGTATTTT.

This clone has just one count. V and J are TRBV28 and TRBJ1-5; 12 nucleotides match TRBD1. In germline, CDR1 is MDHEN, CDR2 SYDVKM. The CDR3 totals 16 residues. The trim removed 3 bases at V and 6 bases at J, leaving 6 bases unmatched. CDR3 region: CASSFPGTGGFQPQHF. The CDR3 region has the DNA TGTGCCAGCAGTTTCCCAGGGACAGGGGGCTTTCAGCCCCAGCATTTT.

This sequence joins TRBV7-6 and TRBJ2-5; 8 nucleotides align to TRBD2. CDR1 SGHVS and CDR2 FNYEAQ come from the germline V gene. Unmatched junction bases numbered 11, after V lost 5 bases and J lost 0 bases. The CDR3 runs 17 residues. The CDR3 here is CASSLGTSSSYQETQYF. The CDR3 DNA follows: TGTGCCAGCAGCCTCGGGACTAGTAGTTCGTACCAAGAGACCCAGTACTTC.

This clone was observed a single time. The J gene is TRBJ1-5, the V gene TRBV12-3 or TRBV12-4, with a tentative D call TRBD1 (5 bases). This CDR3 region has 13 residues. Trimming left V 6 bases short and J 4 bases short, with 10 bases between. CDR3 region: CASSSGGNQPQHF. CDR3 nucleotides: TGTGCCAGCAGCTCTGGGGGGAATCAGCCCCAGCATTTT.

J is TRBJ1-2 and V is TRBV29-1; the D is unclear. V was pared by 3 bases and J by 4 bases, with 9 bases between. The CDR3 covers 12 residues. Germline assignment: CDR1 SQVTM and CDR2 ANQGSEA. Written as DNA, the CDR3 is TGCAGCGTTGAGACGCGGAGCTATGGCTACACCTTC. It is translated as CSVETRSYGYTF.

The CDR3 DNA is TGTGCCAGCAGTGACCATACGGGACACCTTAATCAGCCCCAGCATTTT. Protein: CASSDHTGHLNQPQHF. The genes are TRBV6-1 and TRBJ1-5, with D possibly being TRBD1 (6 bases). CDR3 length: 16 residues. Trimming removed 3 bases at V and 4 bases at J, with 16 bases between. In germline, CDR1 is MNHNS, CDR2 SASEGT.

Only a few counts were recorded for this clone. The gene calls are TRBV7-6 and TRBJ1-4; 7 positions match TRBD1. Germline trimming cut 1 base from V and 3 bases from J; bases unmatched to any gene: 2. The CDR3 totals 15 residues. CDR1 and CDR2 from the germline V gene are SGHVS and FNYEAQ. The CDR3 DNA follows: TGTGCCAGCAGCTTAGACGGACAGGCTAATGAAAAACTGTTTTTT. This sequence encodes CASSLDGQANEKLFF.

This clone was counted a single time. The genes are TRBV24-1 and TRBJ2-1; 7 bases match TRBD1. CDR3 length equals 20 residues. Losses at the gene ends were 1 base for V and 3 bases for J; bases not matched to a gene: 17. The germline CDR1 and CDR2 sequences are KGHDR and SFDVKD. CDR3 coding DNA: TGTGCCACCAGTGATTTCGGAGGACCACAGGGGCCCGGCGTCTACAATGAGCAGTTCTTC. It is translated as CATSDFGGPQGPGVYNEQFF.

The chain links TRBV7-2 to TRBJ2-3; a possible D gene is TRBD2 (5 bases). This CDR3 has 15 residues. Germline V gives CDR1 SGHTA, CDR2 FQGNSA. V gave up 3 bases and J gave up 3 bases, with 13 bases separating them. CDR3 in amino acids: CASSFTRVSTDTQYF. CDR3 nucleotide sequence: TGTGCCAGCAGCTTCACGCGGGTATCTACAGATACGCAGTATTTT.

As concerns this clone: Other DNA sequences of this sample code for an identical CDR3. The chain employs TRBV6-5 and TRBJ1-1; 7 bases agree with TRBD1. The V gene end was trimmed by 5 bases and the J gene end by 0 bases; junction bases not matched to a gene: 3. Germline loops: CDR1 MNHEY, CDR2 SVGAGI. The CDR3 totals 14 residues. CDR3 in DNA: TGTGCCAGCAGTCGACAGGGTTTGAACACTGAAGCTTTCTTT. Translation: CASSRQGLNTEAFF.

This rearrangement joins TRBV10-3 to TRBJ2-7, with 7 bases that match TRBD2. The CDR3 contains 16 residues. Looked up from germline, CDR1 is ENHRY and CDR2 is SYGVKD. Unmatched junction bases numbered 9, after V lost 2 bases and J lost 2 bases. The CDR3 is CAISESGEMGAYEQYF. The CDR3 bases are TGTGCCATCAGTGAGAGCGGGGAGATGGGTGCCTACGAGCAGTACTTC.

This clone was seen more than once but under ten times. The gene calls are TRBV2 and TRBJ1-1; the D is unclear. V was pared by 4 bases and J by 1 base, with 7 bases between. The germline gives CDR1 SNHLY, CDR2 FYNNEI. The CDR3 is 13 amino acids. CDR3 nucleotides: TGTGCCAGCAGTGTCGGTCAGAACACTGAAGCTTTCTTT. Protein product: CASSVGQNTEAFF.

The genes are TRBV6-4 and TRBJ2-5, with D tentatively TRBD2 (6 bases). This CDR3 is built from 14 residues. The V gene's germline CDR1 is MRHNA and CDR2 SNTAGT. V lost 5 bases, J lost 5 bases, and 15 bases lay in between. The CDR3 DNA reads as TGTGCCAGCAGTATACAGGCTGGGGGGGAGACCCAGTACTTC. Its translation: CASSIQAGGETQYF.

This clone was detected a few times. V is TRBV20-1 and J is TRBJ1-1; unclear D gene. The germline gives CDR1 DFQATT, CDR2 SNEGSKA (reference sequence). CDR3 length equals 12 residues. V lost 3 bases and J 4 bases, leaving 9 bases between the germline ends. The CDR3 region is CSASRSGTEAFF. CDR3 bases: TGCAGTGCTAGTCGGTCAGGCACTGAAGCTTTCTTT.